Each of the 10 T cell receptor beta chains below was sequenced from the same sample in a study of OX40 agonist ivuxolimab in advanced cancers. Assay used: immunoSEQ multiplex PCR; TCRdb lists only in-frame clones, some missing. The top ten hold 11% to 15% of the sample, which has 50,000 to 60,000 clones, roughly nine tenths seen once. Sequences were derived from CD4+ or CD8+ T cells sorted from blood, sampled in a trial of the OX40 agonist ivuxolimab. These TCRs come from an adult with an advanced solid tumor such as melanoma, head and neck, liver or kidney cancer.

The chain uses TRBV4-1 and TRBJ2-5, with unresolved D. Germline lookup yields CDR1 MGHRA and CDR2 YSYEKL. There are 14 residues in the CDR3. V lost 2 bases to trimming and J lost 5 bases, with 12 bases between them. The CDR3 here is CASSQRLRAETQYF. Here the CDR3 DNA reads TGCGCCAGCAGCCAAAGGTTAAGGGCCGAGACCCAGTACTTC.

The chain joins TRBV5-5 to TRBJ1-1; D gene unclear. The CDR3 is 14 amino acids. The V and J ends lost 5 bases and 0 bases respectively, with 11 bases between them. Per germline, CDR1 SGHKS and CDR2 YYEKEE (reference sequence). The CDR3: CASSRTDVNTEAFF. The CDR3 DNA follows: TGTGCCAGCAGTCGGACCGACGTGAACACTGAAGCTTTCTTT.

The rearrangement links TRBV29-1 to TRBJ2-1, with D perhaps matching TRBD1 or TRBD2 (6 bases each). Germline-derived CDR1 and CDR2 are SQVTM and ANQGSEA. There are 16 residues in the CDR3. Trimming took 4 bases from V and 0 from J, leaving 16 bases between them. The CDR3 region has the DNA TGCAGCGTTGTCGGGGGCGGGACGGACTCCTACAATGAGCAGTTCTTC. Protein: CSVVGGGTDSYNEQFF.

The gene calls are TRBV5-6 and TRBJ2-7; no reliable D call. This CDR3 contains 13 residues. V was shortened by 0 bases and J by 2 bases, with 6 bases between the two germline ends. Germline CDR1 SGHDT, CDR2 YYEEEE. As DNA, the CDR3 is TGTGCCAGCAGCTTGGGGCCAACCTACGAGCAGTACTTC. Translated: CASSLGPTYEQYF.

The rearrangement uses TRBV20-1 and TRBJ2-7, with D unresolved. CDR1 is DFQATT and CDR2 is SNEGSKA in the germline V gene (reference sequence). V was pared by 2 bases and J by 4 bases, with 6 bases between. CDR3 length: 11 amino acids. The DNA for the CDR3 is TGCAGTGCTAGATGGGGTTACGAGCAGTACTTC. Translating gives CSARWGYEQYF.

V gene TRBV5-4 combines with J gene TRBJ2-1; either TRBD1 or TRBD2 may fit D (7 bases each). Trimming stripped 6 bases from V and 0 bases from J, with 13 bases between. Germline V gene sequence: CDR1 SGHNT, CDR2 YYREEE (reference sequence). The CDR3 sequence is 15 residues long. CDR3 sequence: CASTRGGSSYNEQFF. CDR3 in DNA: TGTGCCAGCACCAGGGGGGGGTCCTCCTACAATGAGCAGTTCTTC.

This chain uses TRBV13 with TRBJ2-7, with 11 bases matching TRBD2. This CDR3 is built from 15 residues. V was pared by 5 bases and J by 5 bases, with 8 bases of the junction left unmatched. The germline CDR1 and CDR2 sequences are PRHDT and FYEKMQ (reference sequence). The DNA for the CDR3 is TGTGCCAGCAGCCTAGCGGGGGGACTAGGAAACGAGCAGTACTTC. Amino acid sequence: CASSLAGGLGNEQYF.

The chain couples TRBV28 to TRBJ1-2; a weak D match, TRBD1 (5 bases). The length of the CDR3 is 17 residues. V was shortened by 3 bases and J by 4 bases, with 21 bases between the two germline ends. Germline V gives CDR1 MDHEN, CDR2 SYDVKM. The CDR3 here is CASSFLGKSQDFYGYTF. CDR3 nucleotides: TGTGCCAGCAGTTTCTTAGGGAAATCACAGGACTTCTATGGCTACACCTTC.

This clone showed up just a few times. The chain has TRBV4-1 and TRBJ2-7; TRBD1 aligns across 7 bases. The CDR3 totals 15 residues. V shed 3 bases and J 2 bases; nucleotides not matched to a gene: 7. CDR1 and CDR2 from the germline V gene are MGHRA and YSYEKL. The CDR3 region has the DNA TGCGCCAGCAGCCAGGGCCCCACAGGGGCCTACGAGCAGTACTTC. This encodes CASSQGPTGAYEQYF.

The V gene is TRBV7-9, the J gene TRBJ1-1; weak D call: TRBD1 (5 bases). V was clipped by 7 bases and J by 8 bases, with 14 bases between them. The germline CDR1 and CDR2 sequences are SEHNR and FQNEAQ (reference sequence). The CDR3 covers 12 residues. Here the CDR3 DNA reads TGTGCCAGCAACCCAGGGTCTACAGAAGCTTTCTTT. Protein product: CASNPGSTEAFF.